A selection of T cell receptor beta chains follows, all from one sample in a study of post-analysis software for immune sequencing data. TCRdb passed the PCR reads through MiXCR, listing each CDR3 protein once. The repertoire has roughly 700,000 distinct CDR3 sequences, about 32% of them found once; the top ten carry roughly 0.57%. The sample taken for sequencing was blood. These receptors all stem from a girl aged 10-17 years with multiple sclerosis. Each CDR3 is given with its conserved first and last residue. The D gene is left open where the match is weak. Size values are once, few and many counts, or a class for expanded clones, and some rows have none.

d_gene,abundance,j_gene,v_gene,CDR3aa,CDR3nt
.,.,TRBJ2-3,TRBV20-1,CSAQGAPGGPDTQYF,TGCAGTGCTCAAGGGGCTCCGGGGGGCCCAGATACGCAGTATTTT
.,once,TRBJ1-5,TRBV6-6,CASSYRTVINSNQPQHF,TGTGCCAGCAGTTACCGGACAGTAATCAATAGCAATCAGCCCCAGCATTTT
.,.,TRBJ2-1,TRBV7-2,CASSLGTAPSNEQFF,TGTGCCAGCAGCTTAGGGACAGCCCCATCCAATGAGCAGTTCTTC
.,.,TRBJ2-1,TRBV14,CASSQGIAVSYNEQFF,TGTGCCAGCAGCCAAGGGATAGCGGTCTCCTACAATGAGCAGTTCTTC
.,.,TRBJ2-1,TRBV29-1,CSVDRGIGQPGEQFF,TGCAGCGTTGATCGTGGGATTGGGCAGCCGGGTGAGCAGTTCTTC
TRBD1,.,TRBJ2-1,TRBV10-3,CAISGTGTGFLDEQFF,TGTGCCATCAGTGGAACCGGGACAGGGTTTCTCGATGAGCAGTTCTTC
TRBD1,few,TRBJ2-1,TRBV27,CASRRGRHNEQFF,TGTGCCAGCAGAAGGGGGCGGCACAATGAGCAGTTCTTC
.,few,TRBJ2-3,TRBV10-3,CATSGWGGLENSTDTQYF,TGTGCCACCTCGGGTTGGGGGGGCCTAGAAAATAGCACAGATACGCAGTATTTT
.,.,TRBJ2-3,TRBV2,CASSNRQTVTDTQYF,TGTGCCAGCAGCAACCGACAGACTGTCACAGATACGCAGTATTTT
TRBD2,.,TRBJ2-1,TRBV29-1,CSVAGSGRGTYSEQFF,TGCAGCGTTGCGGGTAGCGGGAGGGGAACCTACAGTGAGCAGTTCTTC
TRBD1,few,TRBJ1-6,TRBV7-2,CASSLARGYNSPLHF,TGTGCCAGCAGCTTAGCCAGGGGGTATAATTCACCCCTCCACTTT
.,.,TRBJ2-4,TRBV15,CATTRELAKNIQYF,TGTGCCACCACCAGAGAACTAGCCAAAAACATTCAGTACTTC
TRBD1,few,TRBJ1-2,TRBV5-1,CASSVGQGVNYGYTF,TGCGCCAGCAGCGTTGGACAGGGGGTAAACTATGGCTACACCTTC
.,.,TRBJ2-2,TRBV5-6,CASSLVRRDHTGELFF,TGTGCCAGCAGCTTGGTGCGTAGGGACCACACCGGGGAGCTGTTTTTT
TRBD2,few,TRBJ2-5,TRBV29-1,CSVGLSFGETQYF,TGCAGCGTGGGACTATCGTTTGGAGAGACCCAGTACTTC
TRBD1,few,TRBJ2-5,TRBV6-4,CASSEQGVVDEQYF,TGTGCCAGCAGTGAACAGGGGGTTGTGGATGAGCAGTACTTC
.,.,TRBJ2-1,TRBV3-1,CASSPGTAVTNEQFF,TGTGCCAGCAGCCCCGGGACTGCGGTGACGAATGAGCAGTTCTTC
TRBD2,.,TRBJ2-1,TRBV11-2,CASSLSSGLAGGIYNEQFF,TGTGCCAGCAGCTTATCTTCGGGACTAGCGGGGGGGATTTATAATGAGCAGTTCTTC
.,.,TRBJ2-5,TRBV10-2,CASSEATWWGQETQYF,TGCGCCAGCAGTGAGGCTACATGGTGGGGCCAAGAGACCCAGTACTTC
.,.,TRBJ2-7,TRBV25-1,CARSGAGPYEQYF,TGTGCCAGATCGGGAGCAGGGCCCTACGAGCAGTACTTC
TRBD2,few,TRBJ2-1,TRBV6-6,CASSYGLAGGYEQFF,TGTGCCAGCAGTTACGGACTAGCGGGAGGTTATGAGCAGTTCTTC
TRBD1,few,TRBJ2-7,TRBV20-1,CSARGQGSSYEQYF,TGCAGTGCTAGGGGACAGGGGAGCTCCTACGAGCAGTACTTC
.,few,TRBJ2-3,TRBV29-1,CSVRGDLYSVTDTQYF,TGCAGCGTTAGAGGGGACCTTTATAGCGTCACAGATACGCAGTATTTT
.,few,TRBJ2-2,TRBV7-2,CASSSGKQGNTGELFF,TGTGCCAGCAGCTCGGGGAAGCAGGGGAACACCGGGGAGCTGTTTTTT
.,once,TRBJ2-1,TRBV14,CASSQEDGTSEQFF,TGTGCCAGCAGCCAAGAGGACGGGACCTCCGAGCAGTTCTTC
.,.,TRBJ2-7,TRBV6-5,CAITILRSSYEQYF,TGTGCCATCACTATACTACGGAGCTCCTACGAGCAGTACTTC
TRBD2,.,TRBJ2-1,TRBV7-2,CASSLETGGPYNEQFF,TGTGCCAGCAGCTTAGAGACGGGAGGGCCTTACAATGAGCAGTTCTTC
.,once,TRBJ1-2,TRBV7-9,CASSLGLSPNYGYTF,TGTGCCAGCAGCTTAGGACTGAGTCCTAACTATGGCTACACCTTC
.,.,TRBJ1-2,TRBV6-6,CASSPSPRDLGRAGYTF,TGTGCCAGCAGTCCCTCGCCCCGCGACTTGGGGAGGGCTGGCTACACCTTC
TRBD1,few,TRBJ2-7,TRBV6-6,CASSYTKPTGAYEQYF,TGTGCCAGCAGTTACACTAAGCCGACAGGGGCCTACGAGCAGTACTTC
.,.,TRBJ2-1,TRBV4-3,CASSHGGADNEQFF,TGCGCCAGCAGCCATGGAGGGGCCGACAATGAGCAGTTCTTC
.,.,TRBJ1-4,TRBV5-1,CASGLRTRNEKLFF,TGCGCCAGCGGCCTTCGGACTCGTAATGAAAAACTGTTTTTT
TRBD1,few,TRBJ1-2,TRBV5-5,CASRIRQGSTNYGYTF,TGTGCCAGCAGGATAAGACAGGGAAGCACTAACTATGGCTACACCTTC
TRBD1,few,TRBJ1-2,TRBV5-1,CASSLGQVAHHGYTF,TGCGCCAGCAGCCTGGGACAGGTTGCTCATCATGGCTACACCTTC
.,.,TRBJ1-5,TRBV6-6,CASSYSIFRGPNQPQHF,TGTGCCAGCAGTTACTCGATTTTTAGGGGACCCAATCAGCCCCAGCATTTT